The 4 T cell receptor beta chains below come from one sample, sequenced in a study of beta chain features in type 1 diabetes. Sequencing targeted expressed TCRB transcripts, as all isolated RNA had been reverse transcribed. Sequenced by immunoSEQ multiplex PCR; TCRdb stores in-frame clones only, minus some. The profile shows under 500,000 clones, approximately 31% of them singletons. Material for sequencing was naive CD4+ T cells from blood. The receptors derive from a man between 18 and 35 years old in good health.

DNA for the CDR3: TGTGCCTGGAGTACAGTGGCTGGCAATCAGCCCCAGCATTTT. Amino acids: CAWSTVAGNQPQHF. The chain uses TRBV30 and TRBJ1-5; D unresolved. Germline lookup yields CDR1 GTSNPN and CDR2 SVGIG (reference sequence). With 2 bases removed from V and 2 bases from J, the gap between germline ends came to 10 bases. This CDR3 is built from 14 residues.

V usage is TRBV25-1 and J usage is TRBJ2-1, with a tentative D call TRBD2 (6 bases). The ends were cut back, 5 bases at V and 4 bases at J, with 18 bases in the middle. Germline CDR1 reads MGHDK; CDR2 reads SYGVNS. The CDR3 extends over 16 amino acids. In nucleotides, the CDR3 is TGTGCCAGCAGTACTTCCGGGACTTCCATTTACAATGAGCAGTTCTTC. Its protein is CASSTSGTSIYNEQFF.

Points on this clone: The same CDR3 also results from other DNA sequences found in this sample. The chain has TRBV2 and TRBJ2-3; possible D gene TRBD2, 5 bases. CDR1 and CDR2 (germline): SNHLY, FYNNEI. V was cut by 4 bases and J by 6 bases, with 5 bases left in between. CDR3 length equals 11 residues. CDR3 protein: CASSVADTQYF. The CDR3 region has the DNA TGTGCCAGCAGTGTAGCGGATACGCAGTATTTT.

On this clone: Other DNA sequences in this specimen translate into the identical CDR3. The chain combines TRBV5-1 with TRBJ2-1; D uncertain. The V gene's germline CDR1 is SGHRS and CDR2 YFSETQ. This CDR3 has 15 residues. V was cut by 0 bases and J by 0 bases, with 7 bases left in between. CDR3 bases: TGCGCCAGCAGCTTGGTTCGGAGCTCCTACAATGAGCAGTTCTTC. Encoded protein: CASSLVRSSYNEQFF.